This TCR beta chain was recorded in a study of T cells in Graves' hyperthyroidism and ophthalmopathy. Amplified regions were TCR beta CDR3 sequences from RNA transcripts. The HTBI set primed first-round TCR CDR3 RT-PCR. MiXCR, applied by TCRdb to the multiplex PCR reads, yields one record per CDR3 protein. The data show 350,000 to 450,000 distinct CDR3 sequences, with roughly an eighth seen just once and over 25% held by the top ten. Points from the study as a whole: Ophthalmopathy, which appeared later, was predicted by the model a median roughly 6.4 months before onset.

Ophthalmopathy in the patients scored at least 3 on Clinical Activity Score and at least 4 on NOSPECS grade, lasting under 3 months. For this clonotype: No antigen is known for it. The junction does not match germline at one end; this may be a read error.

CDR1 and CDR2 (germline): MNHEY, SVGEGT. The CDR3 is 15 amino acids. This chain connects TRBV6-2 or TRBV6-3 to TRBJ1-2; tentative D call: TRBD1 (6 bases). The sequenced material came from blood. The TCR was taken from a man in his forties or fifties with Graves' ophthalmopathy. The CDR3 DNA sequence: TGTGCCAGCAGAGGGGACAACTATGCCCTATATGGCCACACCTTC. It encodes CASRGDNYALYGHTF.